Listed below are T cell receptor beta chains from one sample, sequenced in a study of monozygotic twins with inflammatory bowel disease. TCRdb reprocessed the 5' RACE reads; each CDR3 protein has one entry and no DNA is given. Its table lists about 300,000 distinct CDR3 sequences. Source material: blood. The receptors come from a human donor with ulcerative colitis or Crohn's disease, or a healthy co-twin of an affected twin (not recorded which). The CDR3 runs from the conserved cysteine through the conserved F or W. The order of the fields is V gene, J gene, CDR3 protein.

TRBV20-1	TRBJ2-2	CSAGTSGGATGELFF
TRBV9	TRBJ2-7	CASNRGQDSYEQYF
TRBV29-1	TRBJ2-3	CSVGQGTDTQYF
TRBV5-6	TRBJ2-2	CASSTRTGRAGELFF
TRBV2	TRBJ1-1	CASRTRQGGTEAFF
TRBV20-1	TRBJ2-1	CSARVQGGRTVHQYNEQFF
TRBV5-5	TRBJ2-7	CASSSAPRQGPYEQYF
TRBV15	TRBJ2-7	CATREVASTYEQYF
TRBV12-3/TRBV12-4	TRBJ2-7	CASSSAYEQYF
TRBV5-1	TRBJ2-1	CASSFLWTSGGNEQFF
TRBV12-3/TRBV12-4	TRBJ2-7	CASSLASYEQYF
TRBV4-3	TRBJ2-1	CASSQLGTSGRHEQFF
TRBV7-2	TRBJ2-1	CASSLVTGLNNNEQFF
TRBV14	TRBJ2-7	CASSQDVLGPTRNEQYF
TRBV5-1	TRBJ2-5	CASSFIGQIQETQYF
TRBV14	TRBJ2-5	CASSQMNRQETQYF
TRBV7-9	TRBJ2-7	CASSQAMGGFSYEQYF
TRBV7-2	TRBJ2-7	CASSYRASDSRPYEQYF
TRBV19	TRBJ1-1	CASSSSGNTEAFF
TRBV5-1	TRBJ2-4	CASSLLGAKNIQYF
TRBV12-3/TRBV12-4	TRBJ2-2	CASSSVTGELFF
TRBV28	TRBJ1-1	CASPGRQGSEAFF
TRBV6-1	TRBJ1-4	CASSPVRVANEKLFF
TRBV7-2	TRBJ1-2	CASSPSVGGVGYTF
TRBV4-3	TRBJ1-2	CASSQGASYGYTF
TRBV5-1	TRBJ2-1	CASSLGKNPYNEQFF
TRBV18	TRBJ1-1	CASSTRTEMNTEAFF
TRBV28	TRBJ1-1	CASSLIGGGVPFEAFF
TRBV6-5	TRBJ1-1	CASSRLMNTEAFF
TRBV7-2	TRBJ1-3	CASSFGWRSSGNTIYF
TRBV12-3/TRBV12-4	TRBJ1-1	CASSFTAPLNTEAFF
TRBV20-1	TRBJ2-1	CSASASGSNEQFF
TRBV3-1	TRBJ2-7	CASSQDMGISYEQYF
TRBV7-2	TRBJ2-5	CASSRSGGGETQYF
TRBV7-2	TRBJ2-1	CASSSTGYNEQFF
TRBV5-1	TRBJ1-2	CASSYSHGGYTF
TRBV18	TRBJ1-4	CASSPPAGREKLFF
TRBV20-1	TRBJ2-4	CSARGLGVNIQYF
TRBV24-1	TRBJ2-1	CATSGSTARTFTSYNEQFF
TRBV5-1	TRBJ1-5	CASSSFINQPQHF
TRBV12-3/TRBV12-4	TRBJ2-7	CASRGTAYEQYF
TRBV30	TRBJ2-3	CAWGTGNTDTQYF
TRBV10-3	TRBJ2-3	CAISESSGSGDTQYF